This is a list of T cell receptor beta chains from one sample in a study of molecular identifiers for immune sequencing clone quantification. TCRdb used MiXCR to reprocess the PCR reads, holding one entry per CDR3 protein. The profile shows about 640,000 distinct CDR3 sequences, just under 20% of them singletons. Sequenced material: naive CD8+ T cells from blood, with Jurkat cell RNA spiked in. Every receptor here comes from a human donor in good health. Some libraries in this study had Jurkat cell RNA spiked in. Both conserved end residues are part of each CDR3. D genes are given only for firm matches. Clone size is not always given. Where it is, it says once, few, many or a class for expanded clones.

length: 18; D: TRBD2; J: TRBJ2-2; V: TRBV9; size: few; CDR3: CASSVWPSGREVTGELFF; DNA: TGTGCCAGCAGCGTTTGGCCTAGCGGGAGGGAGGTCACCGGGGAGCTGTTTTTT
length: 17; D: TRBD2; J: TRBJ2-7; V: TRBV27; size: many; CDR3: CASSLSASGSITYEQYF; DNA: TGTGCCAGCAGTTTATCGGCTAGCGGGAGTATCACCTACGAGCAGTACTTC
length: 15; D: TRBD2; J: TRBJ2-1; V: TRBV25-1; size: many; CDR3: CASRIAGAGYNEQFF; DNA: TGTGCCAGCAGAATCGCGGGAGCGGGCTACAATGAGCAGTTCTTC
length: 14; D: NA; J: TRBJ2-5; V: TRBV30; size: NA; CDR3: CAWSSDRSQETQYF; DNA: TGTGCCTGGAGCTCAGACAGGAGCCAAGAGACCCAGTACTTC
length: 20; D: TRBD2; J: TRBJ2-1; V: TRBV30; size: NA; CDR3: CAWSIPHGLAGAILFNEQFF; DNA: TGTGCCTGGAGTATACCCCATGGACTAGCGGGAGCCATTTTATTCAATGAGCAGTTCTTC
length: 15; D: NA; J: TRBJ2-7; V: TRBV4-1; size: many; CDR3: CASSQTRGLGYEQYF; DNA: TGCGCCAGCAGCCAAACCAGGGGCTTGGGGTACGAGCAGTACTTC
length: 14; D: NA; J: TRBJ2-1; V: TRBV12-3/TRBV12-4; size: few; CDR3: CASSVNRDSNEQFF; DNA: TGTGCCAGCAGTGTAAACAGGGATTCCAATGAGCAGTTCTTC
length: 15; D: NA; J: TRBJ1-1; V: TRBV19; size: few; CDR3: CASTSGPRPDTEAFF; DNA: TGTGCCAGTACCTCCGGACCCCGCCCCGACACTGAAGCTTTCTTT
length: 14; D: NA; J: TRBJ2-7; V: TRBV4-1; size: many; CDR3: CASSARDGPYEQYF; DNA: TGCGCCAGCAGTGCTCGGGACGGCCCCTACGAGCAGTACTTC
length: 14; D: NA; J: TRBJ2-2; V: TRBV24-1; size: many; CDR3: CATSDYVETGELFF; DNA: TGTGCCACCAGTGATTATGTGGAAACCGGGGAGCTGTTTTTT
length: 14; D: NA; J: TRBJ2-1; V: TRBV5-6; size: few; CDR3: CASSSWDRFNEQFF; DNA: TGTGCCAGCAGCTCCTGGGACCGTTTCAATGAGCAGTTCTTC
length: 15; D: NA; J: TRBJ2-5; V: TRBV19; size: many; CDR3: CASTAAGMSQETQYF; DNA: TGTGCCAGTACCGCAGCAGGGATGAGCCAAGAGACCCAGTACTTC
length: 15; D: TRBD1; J: TRBJ2-1; V: TRBV27; size: few; CDR3: CASSLSRTGVDEQFF; DNA: TGTGCCAGCAGTTTATCCCGGACAGGGGTCGATGAGCAGTTCTTC
length: 15; D: TRBD2; J: TRBJ2-3; V: TRBV7-9; size: many; CDR3: CASSSAGDYADTQYF; DNA: TGTGCCAGCAGCTCAGCGGGGGACTACGCAGATACGCAGTATTTT
length: 15; D: NA; J: TRBJ2-1; V: TRBV5-1; size: few; CDR3: CASSLEGGSYNEQFF; DNA: TGCGCCAGCAGCTTGGAAGGGGGTTCCTACAATGAGCAGTTCTTC
length: 15; D: NA; J: TRBJ2-3; V: TRBV27; size: many; CDR3: CASSLSGLSTDTQYF; DNA: TGTGCCAGCAGTTTGAGCGGGCTGAGCACAGATACGCAGTATTTT
length: 18; D: TRBD2; J: TRBJ2-2; V: TRBV5-1; size: many; CDR3: CASSTGLAGGTLPGELFF; DNA: TGCGCCAGCAGCACGGGACTAGCGGGAGGGACCTTGCCCGGGGAGCTGTTTTTT
length: 14; D: TRBD1; J: TRBJ2-7; V: TRBV7-9; size: many; CDR3: CASSLATGFYEQYF; DNA: TGTGCCAGCAGCTTAGCGACAGGGTTTTACGAGCAGTACTTC
length: 15; D: NA; J: TRBJ1-5; V: TRBV4-2; size: many; CDR3: CASSQVTGSNQPQHF; DNA: TGTGCCAGCAGCCAAGTTACAGGGAGTAATCAGCCCCAGCATTTT
length: 14; D: TRBD1; J: TRBJ2-7; V: TRBV28; size: many; CDR3: CASSFFGQGYEQYF; DNA: TGTGCCAGCAGTTTTTTCGGACAGGGCTACGAGCAGTACTTC
length: 11; D: NA; J: TRBJ2-7; V: TRBV29-1; size: many; CDR3: CSVETAYEQYF; DNA: TGCAGCGTTGAGACGGCATACGAGCAGTACTTC
length: 16; D: NA; J: TRBJ1-3; V: TRBV5-4; size: many; CDR3: CASSLVGFGPGNTIYF; DNA: TGTGCCAGCAGCTTGGTAGGATTTGGACCTGGAAACACCATATATTTT
length: 17; D: NA; J: TRBJ2-7; V: TRBV12-3/TRBV12-4; size: NA; CDR3: CASSLAWGAGGSYEQYF; DNA: TGTGCCAGCAGTTTAGCGTGGGGCGCAGGGGGGTCCTACGAGCAGTACTTC
length: 13; D: NA; J: TRBJ1-5; V: TRBV6-1; size: many; CDR3: CASGQYSNQPQHF; DNA: TGTGCCAGCGGACAGTATAGCAATCAGCCCCAGCATTTT
length: 15; D: NA; J: TRBJ2-7; V: TRBV7-9; size: NA; CDR3: CASSSPGPVLLEQYF; DNA: TGTGCCAGCAGCTCTCCGGGACCAGTGCTTCTGGAGCAGTACTTC